These 27 T cell receptor beta chains came from one sample sequenced in a study of T cell responses to AZD1222 COVID-19 vaccine. The repertoire was sequenced with immunoSEQ multiplex PCR; TCRdb's copy has only in-frame clones and lacks some. The repertoire holds under 70,000 clones, with about four fifths as singletons. The sample consisted of peripheral blood, taken on day 0 of MenACWY control vaccination. The receptors stem from an adult in good health.

The V gene is TRBV10-1, the J gene TRBJ2-5; D might be TRBD1 (7 bases). This CDR3 spans 13 amino acids. Germline loops: CDR1 WNHNN, CDR2 SYGVQD (reference sequence). V lost 4 bases to trimming and J lost 8 bases, with 14 bases between them. CDR3 nucleotides: TGCGCCAGCAGTGCAGGGGGGTCAGGAACCCAGTACTTC. Amino acid sequence: CASSAGGSGTQYF.

The chain combines TRBV5-1 with TRBJ2-2; maybe TRBD1 (6 bases). Deletions cut 5 bases from V and 0 bases from J, with 8 bases between. The CDR3 covers 14 residues. The germline V gene encodes CDR1 SGHRS and CDR2 YFSETQ. CDR3 protein: CASRDSPNTGELFF. CDR3 bases: TGCGCCAGCAGGGACAGCCCGAACACCGGGGAGCTGTTTTTT.

This clone showed up many times. V is TRBV11-2 and J is TRBJ2-3; D is perhaps TRBD2 (5 bases). Germline assignment: CDR1 SGHAT and CDR2 FQNNGV. The V end lost 4 bases, the J end lost 1 base, and 9 bases lay between the germline ends. This CDR3 is built from 14 residues. In DNA, the CDR3 is TGTGCCAGCAGCTCCCGTAGCGGCACAGATACGCAGTATTTT. Its protein is CASSSRSGTDTQYF.

This clone was observed once. The chain carries TRBV27 and TRBJ1-1; D not resolved. V lost 3 bases and J lost 4, with 15 bases in between. The CDR3 spans 15 residues. CDR1 is MNHEY, CDR2 SMNVEV, per germline (reference sequence). CDR3 loop: CASSLRAPGGTEAFF. The CDR3, as DNA: TGTGCCAGCAGTTTGAGGGCCCCAGGAGGCACTGAAGCTTTCTTT.

This rearrangement joins TRBV19 to TRBJ1-2; the D gene is possibly TRBD1 (6 bases). Germline V lookup: CDR1 LNHDA, CDR2 SQIVND (reference sequence). This CDR3 region has 13 residues. The V end was cut by 6 bases, the J end by 4 bases, with 12 bases between. The CDR3 nucleotides are TGTGCCAGTAGCCCGACAGGCAGCTATGGCTACACCTTC. Its translation: CASSPTGSYGYTF.

The chain has TRBV4-2 and TRBJ2-1; possible D gene TRBD2, 5 bases. In germline, CDR1 is LGHNA, CDR2 YNFKEQ. This CDR3 contains 16 residues. V was shortened by 3 bases and J by 0 bases, with 12 bases between the two germline ends. For the CDR3, the DNA is TGTGCCAGCAGCCAGACACTAGTGGGCTCCTACAATGAGCAGTTCTTC. Protein sequence: CASSQTLVGSYNEQFF.

The chain combines TRBV5-6 with TRBJ2-7; no clear D gene. There are 14 residues in the CDR3. V was trimmed by 4 bases and J by 5 bases, leaving 16 bases between them. Germline-derived CDR1 and CDR2 are SGHDT and YYEEEE. The CDR3 here is CASSLFSEYHEQYF. In DNA form, the CDR3 reads TGTGCCAGCAGCCTATTCTCGGAGTACCACGAGCAGTACTTC.

The V and J genes are TRBV28 and TRBJ1-1; no clear D gene. This CDR3 is built from 13 residues. CDR1 and CDR2 from the germline V gene are MDHEN and SYDVKM. V was clipped by 10 bases and J by 5 bases, with 17 bases between them. CDR3 sequence (DNA): TGTGCCATTAGGGAGGCACTAAATACTGAAGCTTTCTTT. Its protein is CAIREALNTEAFF.

In its sample, this clone was seen many times. CDR3 sequence reads: CATSSHSDRDNQPQHF. The DNA of the CDR3 is TGTGCCACCAGCAGCCATTCGGACAGGGACAATCAGCCCCAGCATTTT. The chain carries TRBV15 and TRBJ1-5; TRBD1 agrees at 8 bases. After removal of 3 bases from V and 3 bases from J, the junction contained 7 bases not matched to a gene. Germline V gives CDR1 LNHNV, CDR2 YYDKDF (reference sequence). There are 16 residues in the CDR3.

The J gene is TRBJ2-3, the V gene TRBV30; D possibly corresponds to TRBD1 (6 bases). In germline, CDR1 is GTSNPN, CDR2 SVGIG (reference sequence). V lost 0 bases, J lost 4 bases, and 8 bases lay in between. The CDR3 length is 13 residues. CDR3 bases: TGTGCCTGGAGTGTAGCAGGGGCAGATACGCAGTATTTT. Translation gives CAWSVAGADTQYF.

V gene TRBV7-2 combines with J gene TRBJ2-3; 10 nucleotides line up with TRBD2. The junction had 4 bases not matched to a gene; V was cut back by 4 bases and J by 3 bases. From germline, CDR1 is SGHTA and CDR2 FQGNSA. CDR3 length equals 15 residues. The CDR3 DNA reads as TGTGCCAGCAGCTCCATTAGCGGGGGGACAGATACGCAGTATTTT. The encoded protein is CASSSISGGTDTQYF.

The chain recombines TRBV13 with TRBJ2-5; 8 positions match TRBD1. Unmatched junction bases numbered 6, after V lost 0 bases and J lost 0 bases. From germline, CDR1 is PRHDT and CDR2 FYEKMQ (reference sequence). The CDR3 runs to 17 residues. The chain's CDR3 is CASSLGLDRGYQETQYF. Written as DNA, the CDR3 is TGTGCCAGCAGCTTAGGTCTCGACAGGGGCTACCAAGAGACCCAGTACTTC.

The chain links TRBV12-3 or TRBV12-4 to TRBJ1-1; 8 bases match TRBD1. The CDR3 is 13 residues long. After removal of 5 bases from V and 6 bases from J, the junction contained 5 bases not matched to a gene. Written as DNA, the CDR3 is TGTGCCAGCAGTGCCCGGACAGGGCCTGAAGCTTTCTTT. Protein sequence: CASSARTGPEAFF.

The chain employs TRBV6-1 and TRBJ1-1; no clear D. V was clipped by 0 bases and J by 6 bases, with 2 bases between them. Looked up from germline, CDR1 is MNHNS and CDR2 is SASEGT. This CDR3 is built from 11 residues. The CDR3 region has the DNA TGTGCCAGCAGTGAAGCGTCTGAAGCTTTCTTT. Protein: CASSEASEAFF.

The chain carries TRBV6-2 or TRBV6-3 and TRBJ1-1; TRBD1 aligns across 8 bases. CDR1 and CDR2 from the germline V gene are MNHEY and SVGEGT. With 6 bases clipped from V and 5 bases from J, the junction kept 5 bases outside the gene matches. The CDR3 spans 13 residues. CDR3 nucleotides: TGTGCCAGCAGCCAGGGGGCTCGGACTGAAGCTTTCTTT. It yields the protein CASSQGARTEAFF.

The rearrangement links TRBV11-1 to TRBJ1-1, with a tentative D call TRBD1 (5 bases). V lost 6 bases and J lost 6, with 11 bases in between. The length of the CDR3 is 12 residues. CDR1 and CDR2 from the germline V gene are SGHAT and FQDESV (reference sequence). This CDR3 reads CASSPGWAEAFF. The DNA of the CDR3 is TGTGCCAGCAGTCCAGGGTGGGCTGAAGCTTTCTTT.

This rearrangement joins TRBV28 to TRBJ1-1, with TRBD1 as a possible D gene (5 bases). Trimming removed 1 base from V and 3 bases from J, with 6 bases in between. The CDR3 loop spans 13 amino acids. Per germline, CDR1 MDHEN and CDR2 SYDVKM. The CDR3 region has the DNA TGTGCCAGCAGTTTATTAGGGGACACTGAAGCTTTCTTT. Its protein product is CASSLLGDTEAFF.

V is TRBV6-6 and J is TRBJ1-6; D is undetermined. The CDR3 is 15 amino acids. Trimming left V 5 bases short and J 6 bases short, with 14 bases between. The V gene's germline CDR1 is MNHNY and CDR2 SVGAGI (reference sequence). CDR3 DNA sequence: TGTGCCAGCAGTGGAATAACCCGTCTTAATTCACCCCTCCACTTT. The encoded protein is CASSGITRLNSPLHF.

This clone showed up just a few times. The V and J genes are TRBV5-1 and TRBJ2-2; 10 nucleotides match TRBD2. V lost 3 bases, J lost 1 base, and 9 bases stayed unmatched. CDR1 and CDR2 from the germline V gene are SGHRS and YFSETQ. The CDR3 contains 18 residues. The CDR3 DNA sequence: TGCGCCAGCAGCTCGAGACCTAGCGGGGGCCTGAACACCGGGGAGCTGTTTTTT. Translating gives CASSSRPSGGLNTGELFF.

The chain recombines TRBV11-2 with TRBJ1-1; 8 bases map to TRBD1. From germline, CDR1 is SGHAT and CDR2 FQNNGV. The CDR3 loop spans 16 amino acids. V was pared by 5 bases and J by 8 bases, with 16 bases of the junction left unmatched. The CDR3, as DNA: TGTGCCAGCAGCCAAACCGGACTGACAGGGGCGGGCGAAGCTTTCTTT. Translating it yields CASSQTGLTGAGEAFF.

J is TRBJ2-3 and V is TRBV2; 8 bases align to TRBD1. CDR3 size: 13 residues. V was clipped by 3 bases and J by 6 bases; unmatched bases: 2. Germline V gives CDR1 SNHLY, CDR2 FYNNEI. CDR3: CASSEDREDTQYF. The CDR3 nucleotides are TGTGCCAGCAGTGAGGACAGGGAGGATACGCAGTATTTT.

This clone was observed a handful of times. V gene TRBV5-6 combines with J gene TRBJ2-6; D is unresolved. The germline V gene encodes CDR1 SGHDT and CDR2 YYEEEE. Trimming took off 0 bases at V and 2 bases at J, with 6 bases between the two ends. CDR3 length equals 15 residues. The CDR3 is CASSLGVTGANVLTF. The CDR3 DNA follows: TGTGCCAGCAGCTTGGGGGTGACTGGGGCCAACGTCCTGACTTTC.

CDR3: CASSLELAGANEQFF. The CDR3 nucleotides are TGTGCCAGCAGCTTGGAGCTGGCGGGGGCCAATGAGCAGTTCTTC. The V gene is TRBV5-4, the J gene TRBJ2-1; D is perhaps TRBD2 (7 bases). V lost 0 bases and J 6 bases, leaving 13 bases between the germline ends. This CDR3 is 15 amino acids long. The germline CDR1 and CDR2 sequences are SGHNT and YYREEE (reference sequence).

The chain uses TRBV10-3 and TRBJ2-7; D uncertain. From germline, CDR1 is ENHRY and CDR2 SYGVKD. The CDR3 is 12 residues long. The germline V and J ends were trimmed by 4 bases and 4 bases, with 8 bases remaining between them. The CDR3 DNA follows: TGTGCCATCAGTGCTGGGCCATACGAGCAGTACTTC. Translating it yields CAISAGPYEQYF.

The J gene is TRBJ1-2, the V gene TRBV6-5; D unresolved. From germline, CDR1 is MNHEY and CDR2 SVGAGI. This CDR3 region has 13 residues. V lost 0 bases, J lost 6 bases, and 8 bases lay in between. CDR3 loop: CASSYSWEDGYTF. For the CDR3, the DNA is TGTGCCAGCAGTTACTCCTGGGAGGATGGCTACACCTTC.

V is TRBV19 and J is TRBJ1-2; no reliable D call. Trimming took 4 bases from V and 2 from J, leaving 17 bases between them. Looked up from germline, CDR1 is LNHDA and CDR2 is SQIVND (reference sequence). This CDR3 has 16 residues. The CDR3 bases are TGTGCCAGTAGTAGGGGTCCAACAATATCCAACTATGGCTACACCTTC. It encodes CASSRGPTISNYGYTF.

This clone was counted a few times. The gene calls are TRBV30 and TRBJ1-3; D is ambiguous. The CDR3 consists of 13 residues. Germline CDR1 GTSNPN, CDR2 SVGIG (reference sequence). The CDR3: CALDTSSGNTIYF. The CDR3 DNA reads as TGTGCGCTCGACACTAGCTCTGGAAACACCATATATTTT. Full variable domain (rest looked up from reference TRBV30 and TRBJ1-3): SQTIHQWPATLVQPVGSPLSLECTVEGTSNPNLYWYRQAAGRGLQLLFYSVGIGQISSEVPQNLSASRPQDRQFILSSKKLLLSDSGFYLCALDTSSGNTIYFGEGSWLTVV.